The clone carrying this T cell receptor (beta chain) was recorded a few times. Its antigen is not identified. This record comes from a study of T cell repertoires in cytomegalovirus infection. About the study: The authors used CMV epitopes that were HLA-C-restricted (recently identified) and HLA-B-restricted (well studied).

Using its own MiXCR run on the reads, TCRdb lists one record per CDR3 protein. Here the sample spans approximately 990,000 distinct CDR3 sequences, approximately 30% being singletons. With 0 bases removed from V and 9 bases from J, the gap between germline ends came to 10 bases. Per germline, CDR1 SGHNT and CDR2 YYREEE (reference sequence). The CDR3 has 13 residues. The J gene is TRBJ2-1, the V gene TRBV5-4; D unclear. This TCR derives from a human donor in good health (CMV status not recorded). Some clones in this sample may be carry-over from other donors' samples. Sequenced material: cultured CD8+ T cells from PBMCs, taken from culture after CMV antigen stimulation. CDR3 in amino acids: CASSLAVGSEQFF. The CDR3 DNA reads TGTGCCAGCAGCTTGGCTGTGGGTAGTGAGCAGTTCTTC.